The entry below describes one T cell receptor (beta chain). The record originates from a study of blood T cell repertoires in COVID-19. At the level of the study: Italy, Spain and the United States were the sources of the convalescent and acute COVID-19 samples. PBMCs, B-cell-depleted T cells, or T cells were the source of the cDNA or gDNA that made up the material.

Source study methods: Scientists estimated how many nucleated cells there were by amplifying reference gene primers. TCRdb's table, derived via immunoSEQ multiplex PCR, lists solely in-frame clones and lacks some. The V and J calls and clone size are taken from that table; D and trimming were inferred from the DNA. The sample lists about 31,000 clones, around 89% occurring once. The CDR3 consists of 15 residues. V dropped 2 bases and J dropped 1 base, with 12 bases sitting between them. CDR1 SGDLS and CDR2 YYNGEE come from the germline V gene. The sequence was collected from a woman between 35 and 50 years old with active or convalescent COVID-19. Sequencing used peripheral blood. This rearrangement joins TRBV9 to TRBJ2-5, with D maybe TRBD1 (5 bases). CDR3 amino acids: CASSVSADTQETQYF. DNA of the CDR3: TGTGCCAGCAGCGTCTCCGCGGACACCCAAGAGACCCAGTACTTC.